The next 8 T cell receptor beta chains were all read from a single sample in a study of blood T cell repertoires in COVID-19. Here immunoSEQ multiplex PCR was the method, and the copy in TCRdb shows in-frame clones only, minus some. The data show tens of thousands of clones, more than 75% seen once. The sample consisted of peripheral blood. The origin of the receptors is a woman aged 60-70 years with COVID-19, enrolled during active disease.

This rearrangement joins TRBV18 to TRBJ2-7, with 10 nucleotides matching TRBD2. This CDR3 contains 14 residues. V shed 8 bases and J 4 bases; nucleotides not matched to a gene: 8. CDR1 is KGHSH, CDR2 LQKENI, per germline. The CDR3 nucleotides are TGTGCCAGCACTACCGGGACTAGCGTTTACGAGCAGTACTTC. Protein sequence: CASTTGTSVYEQYF.

The chain carries TRBV28 and TRBJ2-1, with 13 positions matching TRBD2. The germline V gene has CDR1 MDHEN and CDR2 SYDVKM. This CDR3 is built from 16 residues. The junction had 6 bases not matched to a gene; V was cut back by 4 bases and J by 6 bases. CDR3 amino acids: CASSWTSGRIGNEQFF. The CDR3 DNA reads TGTGCCAGCAGTTGGACTAGCGGGAGAATAGGCAATGAGCAGTTCTTC.

V and J are TRBV18 and TRBJ2-7; 7 bases agree with TRBD1. The germline CDR1 and CDR2 sequences are KGHSH and LQKENI. This CDR3 spans 14 amino acids. The ends lost 3 bases at V and 1 base at J; junction bases unmatched: 3. In DNA, the CDR3 is TGTGCCAGCTCACCCGTACAGGGGTCCTACGAGCAGTACTTC. Residues: CASSPVQGSYEQYF.

The rearrangement links TRBV14 to TRBJ2-1, with 8 nucleotides matching TRBD2. This CDR3 is 15 amino acids long. Germline trimming cut 1 base from V and 9 bases from J; bases unmatched to any gene: 8. Germline loops: CDR1 SGHDN, CDR2 FVKESK. DNA for the CDR3: TGTGCCAGCAGCCAAGTAGCGGGGCTCGGTAGTGAGCAGTTCTTC. It yields the protein CASSQVAGLGSEQFF.

The V gene is TRBV5-3, the J gene TRBJ1-3, with D possibly matching TRBD1 (6 bases). TRBV5-3 is assigned to the ORF class and has an uncertain function. The CDR3 runs to 14 residues. Trimming left V 1 base short and J 4 bases short, with 9 bases between. The CDR3 DNA follows: TGTGCCAGAAGCTTGTACAGGGCCGGAAACACCATATATTTT. Its translation is CARSLYRAGNTIYF.

This clone was observed a few times. The chain links TRBV25-1 to TRBJ2-3, with a possible D match to TRBD2 (6 bases). V shed 5 bases and J shed 5 bases, with 14 bases lying between them. The length of the CDR3 is 14 residues. Germline V gene sequence: CDR1 MGHDK, CDR2 SYGVNS. The chain's CDR3 is CASSPVGRGDTQYF. CDR3 sequence (DNA): TGTGCCAGCAGTCCTGTGGGGCGGGGAGATACGCAGTATTTT.

The chain employs TRBV4-1 and TRBJ2-5, with a weak D call TRBD2 (6 bases). From germline, CDR1 is MGHRA and CDR2 YSYEKL. The CDR3 runs 14 residues. V was shortened by 4 bases and J by 2 bases, with 11 bases between the two germline ends. For the CDR3, the DNA is TGCGCCAGCAGCCCTCTAGCGAATCAAGAGACCCAGTACTTC. The encoded protein is CASSPLANQETQYF.

The chain has TRBV9 and TRBJ1-3; the D gene is possibly TRBD1 (5 bases). Germline lookup yields CDR1 SGDLS and CDR2 YYNGEE. The length of the CDR3 is 15 residues. Between the trimmed V and J ends, which lost 3 bases and 2 bases, there was a span of 12 bases. CDR3 amino acids: CASSADSQAGNTIYF. CDR3 coding DNA: TGTGCCAGCAGCGCAGACAGTCAGGCTGGAAACACCATATATTTT.